Below are 5 T cell receptor beta chains sequenced from a single sample in a study of TIL therapy for anti-PD-1-resistant metastatic lung cancer. Sequencing used immunoSEQ v3. Assay: immunoSEQ multiplex PCR; the TCRdb copy retains only in-frame clones and omits some. The top ten hold more than 1.5% of the sample, which has some 60,000 clones, over 70% seen once. The time point is: pre-treatment sample, taken before nivolumab and TIL therapy. The sequenced sample was blood, obtained at baseline. The source is a person aged 25 to 85 with non-small cell lung cancer.

The chain uses TRBV29-1 and TRBJ2-7; no firm D call. The CDR3 spans 13 residues. Trimming shortened V by 4 bases and J by 2 bases, and 12 bases separated the two germline ends. The germline CDR1 and CDR2 sequences are SQVTM and ANQGSEA. The CDR3 region has the DNA TGCAGCGTTGGGGTAGGAGTCCCCTACGAGCAGTACTTC. As protein: CSVGVGVPYEQYF.

V is TRBV7-8 and J is TRBJ2-3; tentatively, D is TRBD1 or TRBD2 (5 bases each). Germline CDR1 and CDR2: SGHVS and FQNEAQ. The CDR3 is 14 residues long. With 7 bases removed from V and 1 base from J, the gap between germline ends came to 12 bases. In DNA, the CDR3 is TGTGCCAGCACCTGGGGGACGGGCACAGATACGCAGTATTTT. Residues: CASTWGTGTDTQYF.

The chain links TRBV28 to TRBJ2-3; D not resolved. CDR3 size: 16 residues. The V gene's germline CDR1 is MDHEN and CDR2 SYDVKM. V lost 5 bases and J lost 4, with 19 bases in between. CDR3 residues: CASSDLDWNSSDTQYF. CDR3 in DNA: TGTGCCAGCAGTGACCTCGACTGGAATAGCTCAGATACGCAGTATTTT.

The chain is built from TRBV7-3 and TRBJ2-7, with TRBD1 matching 8 bases. The trim removed 2 bases at V and 0 bases at J, leaving 9 bases unmatched. The CDR3 sequence is 17 residues long. Germline V gene data show CDR1 as SGHTA and CDR2 as FQGTGA. CDR3 sequence reads: CASSLAPVGQDSYEQYF. CDR3 nucleotides: TGTGCCAGCAGCTTAGCACCCGTGGGACAGGACTCCTACGAGCAGTACTTC.

The chain couples TRBV27 to TRBJ2-7; 9 bases map to TRBD2. Losses at the gene ends were 6 bases for V and 4 bases for J; bases not matched to a gene: 10. In germline, CDR1 is MNHEY, CDR2 SMNVEV (reference sequence). The CDR3 extends over 15 amino acids. The CDR3 coding sequence is TGTGCCAGCAGGTTTGTCGCTAGCGGGACGTACGAGCAGTACTTC. It translates to CASRFVASGTYEQYF.